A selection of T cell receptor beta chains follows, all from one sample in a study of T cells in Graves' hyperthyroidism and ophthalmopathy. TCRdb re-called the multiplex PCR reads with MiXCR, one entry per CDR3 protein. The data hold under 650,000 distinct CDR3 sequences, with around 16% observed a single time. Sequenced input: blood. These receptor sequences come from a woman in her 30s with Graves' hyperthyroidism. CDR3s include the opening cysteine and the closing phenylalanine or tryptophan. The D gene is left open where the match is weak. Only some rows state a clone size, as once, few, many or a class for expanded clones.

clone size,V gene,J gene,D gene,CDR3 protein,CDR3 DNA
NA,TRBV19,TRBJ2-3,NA,CASSLGWQDTQYF,TGTGCCAGTAGCTTGGGTTGGCAGGATACGCAGTATTTT
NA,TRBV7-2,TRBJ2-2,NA,CASSSPLGGSELFF,TGTGCCAGCAGCTCCCCATTAGGCGGTTCGGAGCTGTTTTTT
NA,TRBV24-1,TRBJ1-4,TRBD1,CATSDGTGSNEKLFF,TGTGCCACCAGTGACGGGACAGGAAGTAATGAAAAACTGTTTTTT
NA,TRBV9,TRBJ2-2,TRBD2,CASSTSGTSSTGELFF,TGTGCCAGCAGCACCTCCGGGACTAGCAGCACCGGGGAGCTGTTTTTT
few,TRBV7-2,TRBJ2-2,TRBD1,CASSLDVRDRRLFF,TGTGCCAGCAGCTTAGATGTCCGGGACAGGCGGCTGTTTTTT
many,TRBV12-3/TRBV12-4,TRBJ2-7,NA,CASSPRDRFYEQYF,TGTGCCAGCAGTCCTCGGGACCGATTCTACGAGCAGTACTTC
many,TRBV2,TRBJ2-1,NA,CASSSTSKDEQFF,TGTGCCAGCAGTAGCACTAGCAAGGATGAGCAGTTCTTC
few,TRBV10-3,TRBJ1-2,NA,CAISESDGSEANYGYTF,TGTGCCATCAGTGAGTCGGACGGGTCGGAAGCTAACTATGGCTACACCTTC
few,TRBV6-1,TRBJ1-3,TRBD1,CASSRQGRQNTIYF,TGTGCCAGCAGTCGACAGGGAAGGCAGAACACCATATATTTT
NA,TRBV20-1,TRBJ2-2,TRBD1,CSARWDRSGTGELFF,TGCAGTGCTAGATGGGACAGGTCGGGCACCGGGGAGCTGTTTTTT
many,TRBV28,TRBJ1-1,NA,CASSEPGHLNTEAFF,TGTGCCAGCAGCGAACCGGGACATCTGAACACTGAAGCTTTCTTT
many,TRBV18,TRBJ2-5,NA,CASSPSLQVKETQYF,TGTGCCAGCTCTCCGTCGCTCCAAGTAAAAGAGACCCAGTACTTC
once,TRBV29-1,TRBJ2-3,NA,CSVENRHRSTDTQYF,TGCAGCGTTGAAAACCGACATAGGAGCACAGATACGCAGTATTTT
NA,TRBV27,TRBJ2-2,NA,CASRRQPGELFF,TGTGCCAGCAGGCGGCAGCCCGGGGAGCTGTTTTTT
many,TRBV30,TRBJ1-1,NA,CAWSTGLNTEAFF,TGTGCCTGGAGTACAGGGCTGAACACTGAAGCTTTCTTT
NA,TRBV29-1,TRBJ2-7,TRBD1,CSVVTGDRVYEQYF,TGCAGCGTTGTGACCGGGGACAGGGTCTACGAGCAGTACTTC
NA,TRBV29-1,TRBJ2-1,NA,CSVLIGSTYNEQFF,TGCAGCGTTCTAATCGGGAGTACTTACAATGAGCAGTTCTTC
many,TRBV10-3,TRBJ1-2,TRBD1,CAISDRGQGWYGYTF,TGTGCCATCAGTGACCGCGGACAGGGGTGGTATGGCTACACCTTC
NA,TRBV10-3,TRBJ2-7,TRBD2,CAISGGASGQYF,TGTGCCATTTCGGGGGGGGCTAGCGGGCAGTACTTC
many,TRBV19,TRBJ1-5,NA,CASSISGGMYNQPQHF,TGTGCCAGTAGTATAAGCGGAGGGATGTACAATCAGCCCCAGCATTTT
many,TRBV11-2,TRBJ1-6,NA,CASSSTTSRNSPLHF,TGTGCCAGCAGCTCTACCACATCGCGGAATTCACCCCTCCACTTT
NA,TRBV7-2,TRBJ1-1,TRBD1,CASRNSLGQGADTEAFF,TGTGCCAGCCGGAACTCCCTAGGGCAGGGGGCGGACACTGAAGCTTTCTTT
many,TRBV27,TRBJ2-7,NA,CASSALGEQYF,TGTGCCAGCAGTGCCCTAGGCGAGCAGTACTTC
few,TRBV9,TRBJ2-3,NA,CASSVVPRGSTDTQYF,TGTGCCAGCAGCGTAGTCCCAAGAGGCAGCACAGATACGCAGTATTTT
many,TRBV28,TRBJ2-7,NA,CASSRSAGAYEQYF,TGTGCCAGCAGTCGCTCAGCCGGGGCCTACGAGCAGTACTTC